This T cell receptor (beta chain) appears in the sequencing data of a study of T cell changes during pregnancy in multiple sclerosis. Only in-frame clones appear in the TCRdb table, and some are missing; sequencing was by immunoSEQ multiplex PCR. The data contain 53,000 or so clones, 94% of them singletons. This CDR3 comprises 15 residues. CDR1 MNHEY and CDR2 SMNVEV come from the germline V gene (reference sequence). Unmatched junction bases numbered 9, after V lost 5 bases and J lost 6 bases. This clonotype originated in a female donor with multiple sclerosis, enrolled in a pregnancy study. This chain joins TRBV27 and TRBJ1-3; 8 bases are shared with TRBD1. Here the sequenced sample was CD4+ T cells from peripheral blood mononuclear cells, taken in the second trimester of pregnancy. CDR3 protein: CASSPRTGKANTIYF. In DNA, the CDR3 is TGTGCCAGCAGTCCCAGGACAGGGAAGGCAAACACCATATATTTT.